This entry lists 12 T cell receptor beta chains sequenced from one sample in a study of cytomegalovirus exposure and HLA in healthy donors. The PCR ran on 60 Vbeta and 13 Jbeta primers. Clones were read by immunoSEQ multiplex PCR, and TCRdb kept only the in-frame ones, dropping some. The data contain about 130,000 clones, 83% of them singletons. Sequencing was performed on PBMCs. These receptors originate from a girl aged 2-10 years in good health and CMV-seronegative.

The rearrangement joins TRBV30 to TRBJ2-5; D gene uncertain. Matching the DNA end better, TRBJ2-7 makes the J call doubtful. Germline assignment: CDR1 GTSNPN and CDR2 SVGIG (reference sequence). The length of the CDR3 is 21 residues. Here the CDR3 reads CAWSIPVHNSGFGMKLYEQYF. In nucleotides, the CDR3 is TGTGCCTGGAGCATCCCAGTTCATAACTCAGGTTTCGGTATGAAGCTCTACGAGCAGTACTTC.

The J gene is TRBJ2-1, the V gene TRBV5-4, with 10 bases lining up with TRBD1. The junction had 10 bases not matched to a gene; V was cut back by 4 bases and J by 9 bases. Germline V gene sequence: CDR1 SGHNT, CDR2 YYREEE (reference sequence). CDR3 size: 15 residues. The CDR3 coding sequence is TGTGCCAGCAGCGACGGCGGGACAGGGGCGAGTGAGCAGTTCTTC. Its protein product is CASSDGGTGASEQFF.

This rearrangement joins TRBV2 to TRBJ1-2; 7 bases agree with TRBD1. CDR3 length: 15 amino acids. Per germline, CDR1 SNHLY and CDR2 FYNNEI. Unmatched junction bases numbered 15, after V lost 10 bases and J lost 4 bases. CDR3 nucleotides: TGTGCCATCTATCCGGATGGCAGGGGGACCTATGGCTACACCTTC. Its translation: CAIYPDGRGTYGYTF.

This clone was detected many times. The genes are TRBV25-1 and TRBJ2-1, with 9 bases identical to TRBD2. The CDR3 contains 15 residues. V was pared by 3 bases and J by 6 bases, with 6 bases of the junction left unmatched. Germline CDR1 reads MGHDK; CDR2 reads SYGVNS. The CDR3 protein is CASSEKRGAINEQFF. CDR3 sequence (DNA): TGTGCCAGCAGTGAGAAGCGGGGGGCCATCAATGAGCAGTTCTTC.

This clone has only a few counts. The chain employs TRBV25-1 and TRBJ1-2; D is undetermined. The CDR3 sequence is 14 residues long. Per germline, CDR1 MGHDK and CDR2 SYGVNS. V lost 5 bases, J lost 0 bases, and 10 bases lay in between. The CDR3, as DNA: TGTGCCAGCAGTTCGACGGGAGCTAACTATGGCTACACCTTC. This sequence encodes CASSSTGANYGYTF.

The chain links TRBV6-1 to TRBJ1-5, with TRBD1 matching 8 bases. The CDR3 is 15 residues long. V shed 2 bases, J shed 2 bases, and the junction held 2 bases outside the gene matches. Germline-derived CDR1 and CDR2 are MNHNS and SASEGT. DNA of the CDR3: TGTGCCAGCAGTGAACCGGGACAGGGCAATCAGCCCCAGCATTTT. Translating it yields CASSEPGQGNQPQHF.

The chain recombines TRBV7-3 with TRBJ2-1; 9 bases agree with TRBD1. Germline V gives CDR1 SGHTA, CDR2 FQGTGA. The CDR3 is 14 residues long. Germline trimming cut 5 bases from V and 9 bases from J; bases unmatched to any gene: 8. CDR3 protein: CASSTGTGNLEQFF. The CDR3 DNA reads TGTGCCAGCAGCACCGGGACAGGGAATCTTGAGCAGTTCTTC.

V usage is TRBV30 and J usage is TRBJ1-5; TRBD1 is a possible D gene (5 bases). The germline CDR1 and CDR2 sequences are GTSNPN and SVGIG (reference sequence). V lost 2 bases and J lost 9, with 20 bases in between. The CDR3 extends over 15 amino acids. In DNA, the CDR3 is TGTGCCTGGAGTCGGGGGACGGCGCGAGGTGGGCCCCAGCATTTT. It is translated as CAWSRGTARGGPQHF.

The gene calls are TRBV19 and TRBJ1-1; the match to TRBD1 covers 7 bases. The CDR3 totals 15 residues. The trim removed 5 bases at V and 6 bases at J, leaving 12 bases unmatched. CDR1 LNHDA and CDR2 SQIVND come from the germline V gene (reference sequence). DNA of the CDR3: TGTGCCAGTAGTGTCTCGACAGGGATTGGCCCTGAAGCTTTCTTT. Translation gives CASSVSTGIGPEAFF.

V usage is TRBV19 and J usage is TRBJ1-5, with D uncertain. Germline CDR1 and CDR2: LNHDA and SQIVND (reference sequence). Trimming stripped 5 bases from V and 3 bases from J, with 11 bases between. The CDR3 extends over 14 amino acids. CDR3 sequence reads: CASSPRGSNQPQHF. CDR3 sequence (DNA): TGTGCCAGTAGTCCCCGGGGTTCCAATCAGCCCCAGCATTTT.

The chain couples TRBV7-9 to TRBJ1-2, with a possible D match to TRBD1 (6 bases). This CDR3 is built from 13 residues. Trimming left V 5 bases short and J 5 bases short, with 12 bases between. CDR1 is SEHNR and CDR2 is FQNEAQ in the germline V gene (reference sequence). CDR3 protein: CASSRDTRYGYTF. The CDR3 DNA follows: TGTGCCAGCAGCCGGGACACCCGTTATGGCTACACCTTC.

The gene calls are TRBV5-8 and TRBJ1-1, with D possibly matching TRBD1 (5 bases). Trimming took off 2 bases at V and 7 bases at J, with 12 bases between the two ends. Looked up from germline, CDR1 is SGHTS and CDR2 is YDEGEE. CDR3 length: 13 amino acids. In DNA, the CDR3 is TGTGCCAGCAGCTTAGGGGATGGCGGTGAAGCTTTCTTT. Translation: CASSLGDGGEAFF.